The 14 T cell receptor beta chains given below trace back to one sample, sequenced in a study of blood T cell repertoires in COVID-19 (dated by TCRdb to 2018 to 2021). The library was prepared using the immunoSEQ multiplex PCR assay. Sourced from immuneACCESS, this table was stored by TCRdb with only in-frame sequences that have V and J called. A share of the clones is absent; for the studies checked, an unresolved V gene accounts for under half, and the remainder has no known explanation. This sample lists some 200,000 clones; about 90% were detected once. The ten largest account for more than 0.95% of the sample. Sequencing used peripheral blood. Receptors were obtained from a man between 25 and 39 years old with acute or convalescent COVID-19.

This chain uses TRBV4-2 with TRBJ2-5; D is possibly TRBD1 (6 bases). CDR3 length equals 15 residues. Germline CDR1 reads LGHNA; CDR2 reads YNFKEQ. Trimming removed 1 base from V and 4 bases from J, with 13 bases in between. The chain's CDR3 is CASSQAQGRGETQYF. The CDR3 bases are TGTGCCAGCAGCCAAGCACAGGGCCGGGGAGAGACCCAGTACTTC.

This clone was detected only once. This chain uses TRBV6-5 with TRBJ2-1; 7 nucleotides line up with TRBD1. Germline assignment: CDR1 MNHEY and CDR2 SVGAGI. The V and J ends lost 6 bases and 3 bases, in that order; junction bases with no gene match: 2. This CDR3 is 13 amino acids long. CDR3 amino acids: CASSRQGYNEQFF. The DNA for the CDR3 is TGTGCCAGCAGCCGACAGGGCTACAATGAGCAGTTCTTC.

This chain joins TRBV4-1 and TRBJ2-5, with D perhaps TRBD2 (5 bases). V lost 3 bases, J lost 0 bases, and 11 bases lay in between. The CDR3 totals 15 residues. Germline V gives CDR1 MGHRA, CDR2 YSYEKL. The CDR3 sequence is CASSQGVTDQETQYF. DNA of the CDR3: TGCGCCAGCAGCCAGGGAGTTACCGACCAAGAGACCCAGTACTTC.

Ten or more counts support this clone. The chain recombines TRBV12-3 or TRBV12-4 with TRBJ1-3, with TRBD1 as a possible D gene (5 bases). The CDR3 is made up of 10 amino acids. V lost 8 bases and J lost 6, with 5 bases in between. The CDR3 bases are TGTGCCAGCGGGGCAAACACCATATATTTT. It translates to CASGANTIYF.

This chain joins TRBV29-1 and TRBJ2-7, with a tentative D call TRBD1 (6 bases). Looked up from germline, CDR1 is SQVTM and CDR2 is ANQGSEA. V dropped 3 bases and J dropped 6 bases, with 12 bases sitting between them. This CDR3 is built from 12 residues. CDR3 sequence reads: CSVDSIGGEQYF. CDR3 DNA sequence: TGCAGCGTTGATTCAATAGGGGGCGAGCAGTACTTC.

This rearrangement joins TRBV6-5 to TRBJ2-5; D might be TRBD2 (7 bases). V lost 6 bases, J lost 5 bases, and 13 bases lay in between. CDR3 size: 13 residues. Germline CDR1 and CDR2: MNHEY and SVGAGI. CDR3 bases: TGTGCCAGCAGGAAGGGGGGGATGGAGACCCAGTACTTC. Translated, it gives CASRKGGMETQYF.

V usage is TRBV6-5 and J usage is TRBJ1-1; D is ambiguous. CDR1 is MNHEY, CDR2 SVGAGI, per germline. CDR3 length equals 13 residues. V gave up 6 bases and J gave up 0 bases, with 8 bases separating them. The CDR3: CASRAHMNTEAFF. The CDR3 coding sequence is TGTGCCAGCAGGGCACACATGAACACTGAAGCTTTCTTT.

The chain couples TRBV7-9 to TRBJ1-5, with 9 bases fitting TRBD1. This CDR3 has 14 residues. The V segment lost 2 bases and the J segment 7 bases; nucleotides outside the gene matches: 3. Germline CDR1 reads SEHNR; CDR2 reads FQNEAQ (reference sequence). CDR3 nucleotides: TGTGCCAGCAGCTTAAGGGACAGGGACCAGCCCCAGCATTTT. This sequence encodes CASSLRDRDQPQHF. The full variable domain, completed using reference TRBV7-9 and TRBJ1-5, is DTGVSQNPRHKITKRGQNVTFRCDPISEHNRLYWYRQTLGQGPEFLTYFQNEAQLEKSRLLSDRFSAERPKGSFSTLEIQRTEQGDSAMYLCASSLRDRDQPQHFGDGTRLSIL.

The rearrangement links TRBV28 to TRBJ2-5, with TRBD2 matching over 13 bases. Germline loops: CDR1 MDHEN, CDR2 SYDVKM. This CDR3 region has 18 residues. Trimming cost V 1 base and J 5 bases; bases outside gene matches: 10. The CDR3 DNA follows: TGTGCCAGCAGTTTATCACTAGCGGGGGGGCTTCGGCGGGAGACCCAGTACTTC. Encoded protein: CASSLSLAGGLRRETQYF.

This chain links TRBV7-9 with TRBJ2-3; 8 bases agree with TRBD2. The CDR3 loop spans 15 amino acids. The germline V gene has CDR1 SEHNR and CDR2 FQNEAQ (reference sequence). The V and J ends lost 5 bases and 0 bases, in that order; junction bases with no gene match: 4. CDR3 loop: CASSLSGSSTDTQYF. CDR3 DNA: TGTGCCAGCAGCCTGAGCGGGAGCAGCACAGATACGCAGTATTTT.

CDR3 loop: CASSPGAFGTEAFF. For the CDR3, the DNA is TGTGCCAGCAGCCCAGGGGCGTTTGGCACTGAAGCTTTCTTT. The chain employs TRBV6-5 and TRBJ1-1; D may be TRBD1 (6 bases). Trimming cost V 6 bases and J 4 bases, with 15 bases left between them. CDR1 and CDR2 from the germline V gene are MNHEY and SVGAGI. The length of the CDR3 is 14 residues.

The genes are TRBV5-1 and TRBJ1-1, with 10 bases matching TRBD1. V dropped 0 bases and J dropped 1; count of bases not matched to a gene: 6. Germline CDR1 is SGHRS and CDR2 is YFSETQ. The CDR3 is made up of 17 amino acids. The CDR3 nucleotides are TGCGCCAGCAGCTTGGTGGGACAGGGGCGTTCGAACACTGAAGCTTTCTTT. This translates into CASSLVGQGRSNTEAFF.

V and J are TRBV5-1 and TRBJ2-7, with a weak D call TRBD1 (5 bases). CDR3 length equals 14 residues. From germline, CDR1 is SGHRS and CDR2 YFSETQ. V was clipped by 1 base and J by 6 bases, with 14 bases between them. CDR3 nucleotide sequence: TGCGCCAGCAGCTTGCCAGGGTCGGTAGGCGAGCAGTACTTC. This gives the protein CASSLPGSVGEQYF.

The chain links TRBV6-5 to TRBJ1-2, with a possible D match to TRBD1 (6 bases). Germline CDR1 is MNHEY and CDR2 is SVGAGI. Trimming shortened V by 6 bases and J by 1 base, and 9 bases separated the two germline ends. The CDR3 totals 13 residues. The CDR3 nucleotides are TGTGCCAGCAGGGGGGCAAATAACTATGGCTACACCTTC. This sequence encodes CASRGANNYGYTF.